This T cell receptor (beta chain) was captured by sequencing in a study of T cell changes during pregnancy in multiple sclerosis. The germline V gene has CDR1 SGHTS and CDR2 YDEGEE. Between the trimmed V and J ends, which lost 4 bases and 5 bases, there was a span of 12 bases. The CDR3 extends over 13 amino acids. Sequenced by immunoSEQ multiplex PCR; TCRdb stores in-frame clones only, minus some. The table records approximately 42,000 clones, around four fifths of them present only once. The clonotype comes from a female donor with multiple sclerosis, enrolled in a pregnancy study. The sequencing here drew on CD4+ T cells from peripheral blood mononuclear cells, taken before pregnancy. The V call is TRBV5-8, the J call TRBJ2-5; a possible D gene is TRBD1 (6 bases). In nucleotides, the CDR3 is TGTGCCAGCAGCAAGGACAGAGAGGAGACCCAGTACTTC. Translation: CASSKDREETQYF.